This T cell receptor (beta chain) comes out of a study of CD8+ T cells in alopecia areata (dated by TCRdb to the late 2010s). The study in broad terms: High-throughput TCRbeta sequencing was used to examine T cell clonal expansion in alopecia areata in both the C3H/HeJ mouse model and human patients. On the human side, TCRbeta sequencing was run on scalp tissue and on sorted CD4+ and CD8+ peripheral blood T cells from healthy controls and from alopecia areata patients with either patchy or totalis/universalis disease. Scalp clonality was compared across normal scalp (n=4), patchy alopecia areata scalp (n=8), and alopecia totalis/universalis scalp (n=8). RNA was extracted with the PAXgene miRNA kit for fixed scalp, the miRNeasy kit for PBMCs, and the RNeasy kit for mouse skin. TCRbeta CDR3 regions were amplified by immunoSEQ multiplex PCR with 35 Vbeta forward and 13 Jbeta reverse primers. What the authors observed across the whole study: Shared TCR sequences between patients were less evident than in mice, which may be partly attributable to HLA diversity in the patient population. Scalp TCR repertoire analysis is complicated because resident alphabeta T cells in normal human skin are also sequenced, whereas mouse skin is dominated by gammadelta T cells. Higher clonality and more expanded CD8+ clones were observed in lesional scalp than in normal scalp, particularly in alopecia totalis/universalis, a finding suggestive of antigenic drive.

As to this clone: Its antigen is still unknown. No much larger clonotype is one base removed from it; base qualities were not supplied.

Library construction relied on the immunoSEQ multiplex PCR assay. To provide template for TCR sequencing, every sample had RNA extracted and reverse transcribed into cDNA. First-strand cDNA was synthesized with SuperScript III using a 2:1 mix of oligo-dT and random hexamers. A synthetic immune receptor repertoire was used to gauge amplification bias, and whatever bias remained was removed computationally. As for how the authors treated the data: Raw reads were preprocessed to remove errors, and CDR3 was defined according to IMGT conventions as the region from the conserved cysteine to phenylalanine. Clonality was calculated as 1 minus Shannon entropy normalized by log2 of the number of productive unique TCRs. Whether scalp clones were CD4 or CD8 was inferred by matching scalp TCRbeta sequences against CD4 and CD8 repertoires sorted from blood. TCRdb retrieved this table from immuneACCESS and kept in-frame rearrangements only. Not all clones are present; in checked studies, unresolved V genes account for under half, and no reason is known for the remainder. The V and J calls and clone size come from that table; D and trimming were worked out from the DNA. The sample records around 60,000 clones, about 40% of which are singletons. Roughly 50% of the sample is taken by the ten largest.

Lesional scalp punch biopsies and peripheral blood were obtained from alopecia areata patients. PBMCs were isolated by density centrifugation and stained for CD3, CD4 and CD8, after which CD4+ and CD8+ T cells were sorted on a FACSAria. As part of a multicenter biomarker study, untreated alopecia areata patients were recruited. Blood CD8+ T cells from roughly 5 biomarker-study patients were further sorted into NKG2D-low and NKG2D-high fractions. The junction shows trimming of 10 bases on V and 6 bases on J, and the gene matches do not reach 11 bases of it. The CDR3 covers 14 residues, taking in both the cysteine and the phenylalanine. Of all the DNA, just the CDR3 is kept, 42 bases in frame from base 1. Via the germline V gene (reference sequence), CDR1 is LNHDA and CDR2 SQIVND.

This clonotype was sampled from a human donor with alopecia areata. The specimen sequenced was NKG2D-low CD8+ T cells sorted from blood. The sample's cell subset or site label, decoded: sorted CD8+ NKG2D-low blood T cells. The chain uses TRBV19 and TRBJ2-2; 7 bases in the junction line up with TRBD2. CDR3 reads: CATGLDGIAGELFF. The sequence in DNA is TGTGCCACCGGACTAGACGGGATAGCCGGGGAGCTGTTTTTT.